The rows below give T cell receptor beta chains drawn from one sample of a study of T cell responses to AZD1222 COVID-19 vaccine. The protocol was immunoSEQ multiplex PCR, while the TCRdb copy is restricted to in-frame clones and leaves out a portion. The data show some 180,000 clones, roughly 92% seen once. The source was peripheral blood, collected on day 0 of AZD1222 vaccination. These receptors all stem from an adult in good health. CDR3s include the opening cysteine and the closing phenylalanine or tryptophan. A D gene is named only where the DNA matches it firmly.

v_call	d_call	j_call	cdr3_nt	cdr3_aa
TRBV4-3	-	TRBJ2-3	TGCGCCAGCAGCCAAGGGTCCGCAGATACGCAGTATTTT	CASSQGSADTQYF
TRBV9	TRBD2	TRBJ2-3	TGTGCCAGCAGCGTCGGGACTAGCGGACTCACAGATACGCAGTATTTT	CASSVGTSGLTDTQYF
TRBV5-1	-	TRBJ1-1	TGCGCCAGCAGCTTGGGGGTTCTCGAGGAAGCTTTCTTT	CASSLGVLEEAFF
TRBV7-2	-	TRBJ1-1	TGTGCCAGCAGCTTAGGGTGGGGCTTGGGCACTGAAGCTTTCTTT	CASSLGWGLGTEAFF
TRBV12-5	-	TRBJ1-3	TGTGCTAGTGGTTCAGGGTCTGGAAACACCATATATTTT	CASGSGSGNTIYF
TRBV3-1/TRBV3-2	-	TRBJ2-2	TGTGCCAGCAGCCACGACAGGCGCCCAGGCGGGGAGCTGTTTTTT	CASSHDRRPGGELFF
TRBV15	-	TRBJ1-4	TGTGCCACCAGCAGAGTCGATGGGAATGAAAAACTGTTTTTT	CATSRVDGNEKLFF
TRBV18	-	TRBJ1-5	TGTGCCAGCTCACCACCACCGGGATCGGGCAATCAGCCCCAGCATTTT	CASSPPPGSGNQPQHF
TRBV4-1	-	TRBJ2-2	TGCGCCAGCAGCCAACCCCCGGGACGGTCAGGACGGGAGCTGTTTTTT	CASSQPPGRSGRELFF
TRBV1	-	TRBJ2-5	TGCACCAGCAGCCCCCCGGCAAATCCGGGACAGGGTAGTAAGGAGACCCAGTACTTC	CTSSPPANPGQGSKETQYF